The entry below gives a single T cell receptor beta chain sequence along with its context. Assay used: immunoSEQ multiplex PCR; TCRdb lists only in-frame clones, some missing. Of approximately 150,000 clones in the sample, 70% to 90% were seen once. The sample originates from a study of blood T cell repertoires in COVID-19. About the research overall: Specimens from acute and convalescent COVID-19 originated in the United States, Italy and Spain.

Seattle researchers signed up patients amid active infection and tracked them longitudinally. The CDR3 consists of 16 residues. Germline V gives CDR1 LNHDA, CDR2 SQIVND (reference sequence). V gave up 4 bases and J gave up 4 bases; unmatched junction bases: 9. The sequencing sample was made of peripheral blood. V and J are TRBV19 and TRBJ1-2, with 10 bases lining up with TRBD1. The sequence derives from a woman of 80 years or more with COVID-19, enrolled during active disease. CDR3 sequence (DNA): TGTGCCAGTAGTACCCCCGGGACAGGGGACGGCTATGGCTACACCTTC. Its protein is CASSTPGTGDGYGYTF.